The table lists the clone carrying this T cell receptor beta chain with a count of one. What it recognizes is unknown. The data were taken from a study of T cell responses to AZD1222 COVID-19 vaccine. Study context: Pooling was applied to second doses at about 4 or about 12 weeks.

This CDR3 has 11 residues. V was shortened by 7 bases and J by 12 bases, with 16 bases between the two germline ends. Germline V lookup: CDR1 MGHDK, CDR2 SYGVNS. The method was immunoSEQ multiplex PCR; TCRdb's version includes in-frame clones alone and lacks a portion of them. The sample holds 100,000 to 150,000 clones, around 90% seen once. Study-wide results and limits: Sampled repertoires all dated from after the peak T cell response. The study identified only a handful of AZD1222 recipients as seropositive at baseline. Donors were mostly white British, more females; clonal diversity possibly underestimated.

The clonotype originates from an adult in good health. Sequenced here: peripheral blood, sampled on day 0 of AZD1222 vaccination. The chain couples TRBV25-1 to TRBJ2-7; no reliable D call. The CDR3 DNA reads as TGTGCCAGCACCAGTACGAGTTCGCTGTACTTC. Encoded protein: CASTSTSSLYF.